The 4 T cell receptor beta chains reported below all come from one sample, sequenced in a study of cytotoxic CD8 clonotypes in ibrutinib-treated CLL. Using immunoSEQ multiplex PCR, the repertoire was profiled, and TCRdb retains in-frame clones only, with some absent. Of roughly 130,000 clones listed, less than 95% were seen once; the top ten hold 10% to 14%. The starting material was PBMCs, obtained after 12 months of ibrutinib treatment. Source of these receptors: a human donor with chronic lymphocytic leukemia.

This chain connects TRBV4-2 to TRBJ2-1; D ambiguous. The CDR3 sequence is 13 residues long. V was shortened by 4 bases and J by 5 bases, with 9 bases between the two germline ends. The germline gives CDR1 LGHNA, CDR2 YNFKEQ. The CDR3, as DNA: TGTGCCAGCAGCCTAACCAACCACAATGAGCAGTTCTTC. Translated: CASSLTNHNEQFF.

The V call is TRBV19, the J call TRBJ1-5; maybe TRBD1 (5 bases). CDR1 and CDR2 (germline): LNHDA, SQIVND (reference sequence). The CDR3 extends over 16 amino acids. V was pared by 4 bases and J by 0 bases, with 13 bases between. In DNA form, the CDR3 reads TGTGCCAGTAGTACGGGGCTTTACGATAGCAATCAGCCCCAGCATTTT. Protein product: CASSTGLYDSNQPQHF.

The V gene is TRBV4-1, the J gene TRBJ2-5; tentative D call: TRBD1 (5 bases). Germline loops: CDR1 MGHRA, CDR2 YSYEKL. The V end lost 0 bases, the J end lost 1 base, and 15 bases lay between the germline ends. This CDR3 is 17 amino acids long. CDR3: CASSQDHAAGPQETQYF. In nucleotides, the CDR3 is TGCGCCAGCAGCCAAGATCACGCAGCAGGGCCCCAAGAGACCCAGTACTTC.

The chain recombines TRBV7-9 with TRBJ1-1; 8 positions agree with TRBD1. The J segment lost 3 bases and the V segment lost 2 bases, leaving 8 bases of the junction unmatched. Per the germline V gene, CDR1 is SEHNR and CDR2 is FQNEAQ (reference sequence). The CDR3 contains 16 residues. Here the CDR3 reads CASSLLQTGGHTEAFF. In nucleotides, the CDR3 is TGTGCCAGCAGCTTACTACAAACAGGGGGGCACACTGAAGCTTTCTTT.